Listed here are 26 T cell receptor beta chains from one sample, sequenced in a study of regulatory T cells in long-lasting Graves disease. CDR3-region Arm-PCR and iRepertoire HTBI primers produced the TCR beta libraries. One entry per CDR3 protein, called by TCRdb with MiXCR from the multiplex PCR reads. The data show under 500,000 distinct CDR3 sequences, more than 20% seen once. The time point denotes: persistent/refractory GD, antithyroid drugs over 5 years with positive TRAb. The TCR library was prepared using RNA isolated from PBMCs. The input for sequencing was peripheral blood mononuclear cells (PBMCs), taken when the disease was refractory, from a patient treated with antithyroid drugs. The receptors were sampled from a female donor with Graves disease.

The chain joins TRBV12-3 or TRBV12-4 to TRBJ2-2; weak D call: TRBD1 (5 bases). CDR3 size: 15 residues. The ends were cut back, 6 bases at V and 4 bases at J, with 15 bases in the middle. The CDR3 nucleotides read TGTGCCAGCAGCCGGTCAGGGTTCGGCACCGGGGAGCTGTTTTTT. Residues: CASSRSGFGTGELFF.

J is TRBJ2-7 and V is TRBV29-1; D is unclear. The V end was cut by 7 bases, the J end by 7 bases, with 20 bases between. The CDR3 consists of 13 residues. CDR1 is SQVTM, CDR2 ANQGSEA, per germline. CDR3 protein: CSAAEPGLVEQYF. The CDR3 DNA reads as TGCAGCGCAGCAGAGCCAGGATTAGTAGAGCAGTACTTC.

The rearrangement links TRBV5-1 to TRBJ1-2; 9 bases are a match to TRBD1. V lost 0 bases and J lost 8; bases outside the gene matches: 11. The CDR3 runs 16 residues. The germline V gene has CDR1 SGHRS and CDR2 YFSETQ. The CDR3 reads CASSLASGTGPSGYTF. Written as DNA, the CDR3 is TGCGCCAGCAGCTTGGCTTCAGGGACAGGGCCGTCCGGCTACACCTTC.

This clonotype has a count of ten or more. This sequence joins TRBV3-1 and TRBJ2-5; 9 bases fit TRBD1. Per the germline V gene, CDR1 is LGHDT and CDR2 is YNNKEL (reference sequence). The V gene end was trimmed by 4 bases and the J gene end by 3 bases; junction bases not matched to a gene: 6. The CDR3 has 15 residues. The CDR3 DNA sequence: TGTGCCAGCAGCCGATCGACAGGGGGGGAAGAGACCCAGTACTTC. Protein product: CASSRSTGGEETQYF.

At least ten counts were recorded for this clonotype. The V call is TRBV28, the J call TRBJ2-2; D is perhaps TRBD1 (6 bases). The CDR3 is 16 amino acids. V shed 7 bases and J shed 2 bases, with 17 bases lying between them. CDR1 is MDHEN and CDR2 is SYDVKM in the germline V gene. The CDR3 DNA is TGTGCCAGCACGCGTTACAGGGCTTCCAACACCGGGGAGCTGTTTTTT. Translated: CASTRYRASNTGELFF.

This chain joins TRBV7-6 and TRBJ2-2; D call uncertain. CDR1 is SGHVS, CDR2 FNYEAQ, per germline. V was pared by 11 bases and J by 4 bases, with 11 bases between. This CDR3 spans 12 amino acids. The CDR3: CAGLTSTGELFF. CDR3 in DNA: TGTGCCGGCCTCACGTCCACCGGGGAGCTGTTTTTT.

CDR3 sequence (DNA): TGTGCCAGCAGTTTACGACAGATTACAGGGTCCTTGGCTGGGGCCAACGTCCTGACTTTC. As protein: CASSLRQITGSLAGANVLTF. The gene calls are TRBV12-3 or TRBV12-4 and TRBJ2-6, with TRBD1 as a possible D gene (6 bases). Trimming took off 2 bases at V and 2 bases at J, with 22 bases between the two ends. This CDR3 is built from 20 residues.

This clonotype was counted only a few times. The rearrangement joins TRBV6-1 to TRBJ2-2; 7 nucleotides align to TRBD1. Germline CDR1 MNHNS, CDR2 SASEGT. The trim removed 6 bases at V and 5 bases at J, leaving 9 bases unmatched. This CDR3 is 15 amino acids long. This chain's CDR3 is CASSFTGARTGELFF. CDR3 nucleotide sequence: TGTGCCAGCAGCTTTACAGGGGCGCGGACCGGGGAGCTGTTTTTT.

This clonotype was found many times. The chain couples TRBV7-2 to TRBJ1-1; D unclear. This CDR3 spans 14 amino acids. Germline V gene sequence: CDR1 SGHTA, CDR2 FQGNSA. Trimming pared 1 base from V and 0 bases from J, leaving 6 bases between. The CDR3 is CASSLVLMNTEAFF. The CDR3 bases are TGTGCCAGCAGCTTAGTTCTGATGAACACTGAAGCTTTCTTT. The full variable domain, its missing parts supplied by reference TRBV7-2 and TRBJ1-1, is GAGVSQSPSNKVTEKGKDVELRCDPISGHTALYWYRQSLGQGLEFLIYFQGNSAPDKSGLPSDRFSAERTGGSVSTLTIQRTQQEDSAVYLCASSLVLMNTEAFFGQGTRLTVV.

This clonotype turned up a few times. The rearrangement joins TRBV7-2 to TRBJ2-2; TRBD2 matches at 7 bases. V was clipped by 2 bases and J by 1 base; unmatched bases: 1. The CDR3 is 15 residues long. The germline CDR1 and CDR2 sequences are SGHTA and FQGNSA. The CDR3 sequence: CASSLLAVNTGELFF. CDR3 nucleotides: TGTGCCAGCAGCTTACTAGCGGTGAACACCGGGGAGCTGTTTTTT.

The sample holds a few counts of this clonotype. The chain is built from TRBV11-2 and TRBJ1-1; the D gene is possibly TRBD1 (6 bases). V was trimmed by 2 bases and J by 4 bases, leaving 35 bases between them. Germline V lookup: CDR1 SGHAT, CDR2 FQNNGV. CDR3 length equals 22 residues. CDR3 sequence (DNA): TGTGCCAGCAGCTTATGGGGGGCTTTGCAGGGCGGGTTTGGGGTACGGAGCACTGAAGCTTTCTTT. Translating gives CASSLWGALQGGFGVRSTEAFF.

There are many counts of this clonotype. The J gene is TRBJ2-7, the V gene TRBV6-1, with 9 bases that match TRBD1. Germline trimming cut 6 bases from V and 5 bases from J; bases unmatched to any gene: 11. The CDR3 runs 15 residues. Germline V gene data show CDR1 as MNHNS and CDR2 as SASEGT. The CDR3 DNA is TGTGCCAGCAGCGGACCGGGACAGGGATCCGACGAGCAGTACTTC. As protein: CASSGPGQGSDEQYF.

The chain joins TRBV7-6 to TRBJ1-4, with D uncertain. Trimming removed 5 bases at V and 6 bases at J, with 16 bases between. Germline CDR1 and CDR2: SGHVS and FNYEAQ. The CDR3 runs to 15 residues. This chain's CDR3 is CASSPRRARDEKLFF. DNA for the CDR3: TGTGCCAGCAGCCCACGTAGGGCCCGGGATGAAAAACTGTTTTTT.

The chain couples TRBV19 to TRBJ1-1, with a possible D match to TRBD1 (6 bases). Trimming shortened V by 6 bases and J by 1 base, and 12 bases separated the two germline ends. This CDR3 spans 14 amino acids. Germline V gene lookup returns CDR1 LNHDA and CDR2 SQIVND (reference sequence). The CDR3 DNA sequence: TGTGCCAGTAGACAGGGCTATGGGAACACTGAAGCTTTCTTT. Amino acid sequence: CASRQGYGNTEAFF.

The chain is built from TRBV7-6 and TRBJ2-6, with D tentatively TRBD1 (7 bases). V lost 5 bases and J lost 3, with 17 bases in between. In germline, CDR1 is SGHVS, CDR2 FNYEAQ. The CDR3 has 17 amino acids. The CDR3 spells CASSQSPGGLGANVLTF. The CDR3 DNA is TGTGCCAGCAGCCAATCCCCAGGGGGGCTTGGGGCCAACGTCCTGACTTTC.

This clonotype was found many times. The V call is TRBV7-8, the J call TRBJ2-7; a possible D gene is TRBD1 (6 bases). The germline CDR1 and CDR2 sequences are SGHVS and FQNEAQ. The CDR3 contains 16 residues. The V gene lost 5 bases and the J gene lost 2 bases, with 19 bases spanning the gap. This chain's CDR3 is CASSPGQWLKTYEQYF. CDR3 sequence (DNA): TGTGCCAGCAGCCCCGGACAGTGGTTAAAGACCTACGAGCAGTACTTC.

The chain uses TRBV19 and TRBJ2-7; 9 bases are shared with TRBD2. Germline CDR1 is LNHDA and CDR2 is SQIVND (reference sequence). The CDR3 totals 15 residues. The V segment lost 6 bases and the J segment 1 base; nucleotides outside the gene matches: 7. The CDR3 DNA sequence: TGTGCCAGTAGCCCTGGACTAGCGAGGTCCTACGAGCAGTACTTC. This translates into CASSPGLARSYEQYF.

V is TRBV28 and J is TRBJ2-3; D possibly matches TRBD1 or TRBD2 (7 bases each). This CDR3 has 16 amino acids. The germline V gene encodes CDR1 MDHEN and CDR2 SYDVKM. V was pared by 5 bases and J by 2 bases, with 17 bases between. The CDR3 DNA follows: TGTGCCAGCAGTGCCAGGGGGGGAGCGGCCACAGATACGCAGTATTTT. This gives the protein CASSARGGAATDTQYF.

The rearrangement joins TRBV6-2 or TRBV6-3 to TRBJ2-2; the D call may be TRBD1 or TRBD2 (6 bases each). Per germline, CDR1 MNHEY and CDR2 SVGEGT. The CDR3 runs to 12 residues. Trimming took off 7 bases at V and 6 bases at J, with 9 bases between the two ends. The CDR3 DNA reads as TGTGCCAGCAATGGGGGGCCCGGGGAGCTGTTTTTT. Translated, it gives CASNGGPGELFF.

The chain couples TRBV12-3 or TRBV12-4 to TRBJ2-2; TRBD1 might be the D (5 bases). The CDR3 sequence is 17 residues long. V lost 2 bases and J lost 5, with 18 bases in between. This CDR3 reads CASSLRFWGSGTGELFF. CDR3 coding DNA: TGTGCCAGCAGTTTACGGTTTTGGGGCTCTGGGACCGGGGAGCTGTTTTTT.

This clonotype was picked up many times. The chain combines TRBV12-3 or TRBV12-4 with TRBJ2-5; 11 bases line up with TRBD1. Losses at the gene ends were 4 bases for V and 5 bases for J; bases not matched to a gene: 3. This CDR3 is built from 14 residues. The DNA of the CDR3 is TGTGCCAGCAGTTATGGGACAGGGGGTGAGACCCAGTACTTC. Its protein product is CASSYGTGGETQYF.

Note on this clonotype: A much larger clone lies a single base off, so this may be a read error. The chain joins TRBV20-1 to TRBJ1-2; perhaps TRBD1 as D (6 bases). CDR3 length equals 17 residues. The germline V gene encodes CDR1 DFQATT and CDR2 SNEGSKA (reference sequence). Trimming removed 0 bases from V and 6 bases from J, with 23 bases in between. DNA for the CDR3: TGCAGTGCTAGAGATCCTGCAGGGGTGGAAGCGAACCATGGCTACACCTTC. Translating gives CSARDPAGVEANHGYTF.

This clonotype has only a few counts. The CDR3 sequence is CASTIRDRGKNIQYF. DNA for the CDR3: TGTGCCAGCACCATTCGGGACAGGGGGAAAAACATTCAGTACTTC. The rearrangement joins TRBV12-3 or TRBV12-4 to TRBJ2-4; 11 positions agree with TRBD1. V shed 7 bases and J 4 bases; nucleotides not matched to a gene: 6. The CDR3 sequence is 15 residues long.

There are a few counts of this clonotype. The V gene is TRBV6-4, the J gene TRBJ2-6; D ambiguous. Trimming removed 0 bases from V and 3 bases from J, with 3 bases in between. Germline V gene lookup returns CDR1 MRHNA and CDR2 SNTAGT. CDR3 length: 14 residues. This chain's CDR3 is CASSDSGGANVLTF. The CDR3 nucleotides read TGTGCCAGCAGTGACTCCGGTGGGGCCAACGTCCTGACTTTC.

CDR3 bases: TGCAGTGCTTACCTTTGGGGCAGCACCTACGAGCAGTACTTC. Protein product: CSAYLWGSTYEQYF. The V call is TRBV20-1, the J call TRBJ2-7, with D perhaps matching TRBD1 (5 bases). The CDR3 length is 14 residues. Trimming removed 5 bases at V and 2 bases at J, with 16 bases between. The germline V gene encodes CDR1 DFQATT and CDR2 SNEGSKA (reference sequence).

This clonotype appeared a few times. The J gene is TRBJ1-4, the V gene TRBV7-9; D not certain. Germline V gene lookup returns CDR1 SEHNR and CDR2 FQNEAQ (reference sequence). V gave up 4 bases and J gave up 8 bases, with 14 bases separating them. The CDR3 consists of 14 residues. The DNA for the CDR3 is TGTGCCAGCAGCTGGGCCCCTGGAGAGGAAAAACTGTTTTTT. Amino acid sequence: CASSWAPGEEKLFF.